The rows below give T cell receptor beta chains drawn from one sample of a study of STAT3 mutations in large granular lymphocyte leukemia. TCRdb's table, derived via immunoSEQ multiplex PCR, lists solely in-frame clones and lacks some. The sample includes roughly 31,000 clones, 60% to 85% of them seen just once. Specimen: peripheral blood mononuclear cells. These receptors came from a woman aged 45-59 years with T-cell large granular lymphocyte leukemia. Some clones in this sample may be carry-over from other donors' samples. CDR3s include the opening cysteine and the closing phenylalanine or tryptophan. A D gene is named only where the DNA matches it firmly. Expanded clones are given a class, and other clones once, few, many or no size at all.

j_call v_call clone_size d_call cdr3_aa cdr3_nt
TRBJ1-4 TRBV9 few - CASSPRGMSGEKLFF TGTGCCAGCAGCCCGAGGGGTATGAGTGGGGAAAAACTGTTTTTT
TRBJ1-2 TRBV29-1 - - CSVDSSGYGYTF TGCAGCGTTGACAGTTCGGGCTATGGCTACACCTTC
TRBJ2-7 TRBV5-1 - TRBD2 CASSIGLAGHEQYF TGCGCCAGCAGCATCGGACTAGCGGGGCACGAGCAGTACTTC
TRBJ1-3 TRBV29-1 - - CSVEGRGNTIYF TGCAGCGTTGAGGGAAGGGGAAACACCATATATTTT
TRBJ2-7 TRBV7-9 few - CASSIAYEQYF TGTGCCAGCAGCATAGCTTACGAGCAGTACTTC
TRBJ2-7 TRBV28 - - CASRTVSYEQYF TGTGCCAGCAGGACAGTCTCCTACGAGCAGTACTTC
TRBJ2-1 TRBV7-9 - TRBD2 CASSYLAGPIREQFF TGTGCCAGCAGCTATCTAGCGGGCCCAATACGGGAGCAGTTCTTC
TRBJ1-5 TRBV30 - - CAWSRGHLASNQPQHF TGTGCCTGGAGCCGGGGACACCTCGCCAGCAATCAGCCCCAGCATTTT
TRBJ1-1 TRBV18 - - CASSTDRLLNTEAFF TGTGCCAGCTCAACTGACAGATTGCTGAACACTGAAGCTTTCTTT
TRBJ1-4 TRBV25-1 few - CASSEWGNEKLFF TGTGCCAGCAGTGAGTGGGGTAATGAAAAACTGTTTTTT
TRBJ2-1 TRBV18 - - CASSPTGASSYNEQFF TGTGCCAGCTCACCTACGGGGGCGAGCTCCTACAATGAGCAGTTCTTC
TRBJ1-2 TRBV28 - - CASSLPGASGYTF TGTGCCAGCAGTTTGCCGGGGGCAAGTGGCTACACCTTC
TRBJ2-7 TRBV6-1 once TRBD1 CASSPGQGAYEQYF TGTGCCAGCAGTCCAGGACAGGGCGCCTACGAGCAGTACTTC
TRBJ1-5 TRBV5-8 few TRBD1 CASSSGTVYSNQPQHF TGTGCCAGCAGCTCCGGGACAGTCTATAGCAATCAGCCCCAGCATTTT
TRBJ2-7 TRBV7-2 - TRBD1 CASSLGTAHYEQYF TGTGCCAGCAGCCTAGGGACAGCCCACTACGAGCAGTACTTC
TRBJ1-2 TRBV18 - - CASSEGSSANYGYTF TGTGCCAGCTCGGAGGGGTCGTCTGCTAACTATGGCTACACCTTC
TRBJ1-3 TRBV7-9 - TRBD1 CASSGRTGGSSGNTIYF TGTGCCAGCAGCGGGCGGACAGGGGGTAGCTCTGGAAACACCATATATTTT
TRBJ2-3 TRBV14 - TRBD2 CASSLRLAGAPDTQYF TGTGCCAGCAGCCTCCGACTAGCGGGAGCTCCAGATACGCAGTATTTT
TRBJ2-5 TRBV20-1 - - CSASLETQYF TGCAGTGCTAGTTTGGAGACCCAGTACTTC
TRBJ1-5 TRBV15 few TRBD1 CATSRRTGPNQPQHF TGTGCCACCAGCAGGAGGACAGGGCCCAATCAGCCCCAGCATTTT
TRBJ2-7 TRBV18 - - CASSPDLGSEQYF TGTGCCAGCTCACCTGATCTCGGTAGCGAGCAGTACTTC
TRBJ2-3 TRBV5-1 - - CASSRRPADSTDTQYF TGCGCCAGCAGCCGCCGTCCAGCGGACTCCACAGATACGCAGTATTTT
TRBJ1-2 TRBV19 - - CASSISGNYGYTF TGTGCCAGTAGTATATCAGGGAACTATGGCTACACCTTC
TRBJ2-7 TRBV18 - TRBD2 CASSPRLAVEQYF TGTGCCAGCTCACCACGGCTAGCGGTCGAGCAGTACTTC
TRBJ1-1 TRBV18 - TRBD1 CASSQGDEAFF TGTGCCAGCTCGCAGGGGGATGAAGCTTTCTTT
TRBJ2-4 TRBV7-9 once TRBD1 CARINTGENVSKNIQYF TGTGCTCGTATCAACACAGGGGAAAACGTCTCCAAAAACATTCAGTACTTC
TRBJ1-2 TRBV7-9 - - CASSLGQDYGYTF TGTGCCAGCAGCTTGGGTCAGGACTATGGCTACACCTTC
TRBJ2-3 TRBV6-6 - - CASSPNHPFTDTQYF TGTGCCAGCAGTCCAAACCACCCATTCACAGATACGCAGTATTTT